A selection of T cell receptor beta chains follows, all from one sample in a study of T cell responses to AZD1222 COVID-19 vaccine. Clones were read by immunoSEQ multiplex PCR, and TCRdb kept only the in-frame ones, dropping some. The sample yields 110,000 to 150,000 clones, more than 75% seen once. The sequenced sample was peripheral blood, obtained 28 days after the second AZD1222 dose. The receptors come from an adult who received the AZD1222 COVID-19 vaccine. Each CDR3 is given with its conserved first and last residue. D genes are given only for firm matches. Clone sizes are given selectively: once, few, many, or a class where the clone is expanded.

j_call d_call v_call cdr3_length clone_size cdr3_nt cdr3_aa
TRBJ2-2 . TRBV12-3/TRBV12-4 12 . TGTGCCAGCAGATTAGCCAGCGGGGAGCTGTTTTTT CASRLASGELFF
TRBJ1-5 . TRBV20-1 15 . TGCAGTGCTAGTAGACAGAGCTATAGCAATCAGCCCCAGCATTTT CSASRQSYSNQPQHF
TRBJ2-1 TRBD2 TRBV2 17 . TGTGCCAGCATGAGGTTTAGCGGGGGGGCAATCTACAATGAGCAGTTCTTC CASMRFSGGAIYNEQFF
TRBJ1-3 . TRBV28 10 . TGTGCCAGCTCGGCGGACACCATATATTTT CASSADTIYF
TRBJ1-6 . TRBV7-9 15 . TGTGCCAGCACCATTAGGAGCCCGGATAATTCACCCCTCCACTTT CASTIRSPDNSPLHF
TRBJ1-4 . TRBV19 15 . TGTGCCAGTAGGCCCATGGGGGGCCTAAGGGAAAAACTGTTTTTT CASRPMGGLREKLFF
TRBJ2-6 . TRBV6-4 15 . TGTGCCAGCAGCGAACAGGGCTCTGGGGCCAACGTCCTGACTTTC CASSEQGSGANVLTF
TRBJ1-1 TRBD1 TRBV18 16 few TGTGCCAGCTCACCCCCAAACAGGGGCCACCACACTGAAGCTTTCTTT CASSPPNRGHHTEAFF
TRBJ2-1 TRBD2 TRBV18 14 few TGTGCCAGCTCACCGGGACTAGAGGTAAATGAGCAGTTCTTC CASSPGLEVNEQFF
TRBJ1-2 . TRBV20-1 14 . TGCAGTGCTAGTTCGGGGGACACCCATCGGGGCTACACCTTC CSASSGDTHRGYTF
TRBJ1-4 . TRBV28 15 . TGTGCCAGCATCAACCCGGACAGTAGGAAAGAAAAACTGTTTTTT CASINPDSRKEKLFF
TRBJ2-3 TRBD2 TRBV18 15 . TGTGCCAGCTCACCAGCAGGACTAGCGGCAGATACGCAGTATTTT CASSPAGLAADTQYF
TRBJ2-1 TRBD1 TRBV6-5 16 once TGTGCCAGCAGTTACTTACAGGGGGAGTCCTACAATGAGCAGTTCTTC CASSYLQGESYNEQFF
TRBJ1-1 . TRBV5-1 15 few TGCGCCAGCCGTCTCGGCGGGACAACGAACACTGAAGCTTTCTTT CASRLGGTTNTEAFF
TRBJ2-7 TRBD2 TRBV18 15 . TGTGCCAGCTCGGGGACTAGCGGGAGCCAAGAAGAGCAGTACTTC CASSGTSGSQEEQYF
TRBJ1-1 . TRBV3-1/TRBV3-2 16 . TGTGCCAGCAGCCAAGGATGGTCCCAGGGGAACACTGAAGCTTTCTTT CASSQGWSQGNTEAFF
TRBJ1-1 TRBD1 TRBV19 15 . TGTGCCAGTAGTACAGGGGGAGTGCGGGGGACTGAAGCTTTCTTT CASSTGGVRGTEAFF
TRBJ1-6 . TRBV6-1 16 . TGTGCCAGCAGTGAACGGATAGGGGGGACTAATTCACCCCTCCACTTT CASSERIGGTNSPLHF
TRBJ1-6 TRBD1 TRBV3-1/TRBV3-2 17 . TGTGCCAGCAAGGTTAGTTCCGGGACAGCACTAAATTCACCCCTCCACTTT CASKVSSGTALNSPLHF
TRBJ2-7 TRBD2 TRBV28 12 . TGTGCCAGCAGTTTAGTAGCGGGATCCCTTAGTTTC CASSLVAGSLSF
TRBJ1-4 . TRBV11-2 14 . TGTGCCAGCAGGCCGACCGGGACTAATGAAAAACTGTTTTTT CASRPTGTNEKLFF
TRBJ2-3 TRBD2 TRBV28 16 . TGTGCCAGCAGTTTAGGGCTAGCGGGAGATATGGATACGCAGTATTTT CASSLGLAGDMDTQYF
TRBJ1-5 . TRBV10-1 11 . TGCGCCAGCAGTGAGTCCGGCCCCCAGCATTTT CASSESGPQHF
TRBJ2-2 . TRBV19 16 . TGTGCCAGTAGTATCTCTGCAGGGGTGGACACCGGGGAGCTGTTTTTT CASSISAGVDTGELFF
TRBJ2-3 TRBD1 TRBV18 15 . TGTGCCAGCTCGTATACAGGGGATCCAACAGATACGCAGTATTTT CASSYTGDPTDTQYF
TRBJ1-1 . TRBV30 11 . TGTGCCTGGAGCGGGAGGACTGAAGCTTTCTTT CAWSGRTEAFF
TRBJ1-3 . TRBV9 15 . TGTGCCAGCAGCGTAGGAAGCATCTCTGGAAACACCATATATTTT CASSVGSISGNTIYF